The 27 T cell receptor beta chains reported below all come from one sample, sequenced in a study of Graves' ophthalmopathy and Graves' hyperthyroidism. RNA transcripts provided the template for amplifying TCR beta CDR3 regions. HTBI primers primed a first-round RT-PCR, and a second-round multiplex PCR followed. TCRdb reprocessed the multiplex PCR reads via MiXCR and lists one record per CDR3 protein. The table has over a million distinct CDR3 sequences, about 40% seen once. Sequencing was done on a sample of peripheral blood or thyroid tissue (not recorded which). The receptors originated from an adult man with Graves' hyperthyroidism.

This chain connects TRBV20-1 to TRBJ1-3; 10 bases line up with TRBD1. CDR3 length: 16 amino acids. J gave up 2 bases and V 2 bases, and 6 bases lay outside the gene matches. Looked up from germline, CDR1 is DFQATT and CDR2 is SNEGSKA (reference sequence). CDR3 DNA sequence: TGCAGTGCTAGAAGGAGTGGGACAGGGGCTGGAAACACCATATATTTT. It encodes CSARRSGTGAGNTIYF.

This clonotype was observed at least ten times. The germline gene is not matched at one end of the junction; a read error may be the cause. This chain links TRBV20-1 with TRBJ2-7, with no clear D. Germline V CDR1 and CDR2: DFQATT, SNEGSKA (reference sequence). This CDR3 comprises 10 residues. The CDR3 spells CSASSSEQYF. The CDR3 DNA reads TGCAGTGCTTCCTCCTCCGAGCAGTACTTC.

In its sample, this clonotype was seen a few times. The chain carries TRBV29-1 and TRBJ1-4; TRBD1 matches 12 bases. CDR1 SQVTM and CDR2 ANQGSEA come from the germline V gene. The V gene end was trimmed by 5 bases and the J gene end by 8 bases; junction bases not matched to a gene: 6. The CDR3 contains 14 residues. As DNA, the CDR3 is TGCAGCGTTTTTGTCGGGACAGGGGGCGAAAAACTGTTTTTT. It encodes CSVFVGTGGEKLFF.

The chain employs TRBV7-2 and TRBJ2-2; weak D call: TRBD2 (5 bases). Trimming cost V 1 base and J 6 bases, with 15 bases left between them. The CDR3 runs 16 residues. From germline, CDR1 is SGHTA and CDR2 FQGNSA. In nucleotides, the CDR3 is TGTGCCAGCAGCTTAGAACCCACTAGGATTGCCGGGGAGCTGTTTTTT. Its translation: CASSLEPTRIAGELFF.

This clonotype was detected many times. The rearrangement joins TRBV19 to TRBJ1-1; no clear D gene. V was pared by 7 bases and J by 2 bases, with 11 bases between. The CDR3 has 13 residues. From germline, CDR1 is LNHDA and CDR2 SQIVND (reference sequence). Written as DNA, the CDR3 is TGTGCCAGTATATCGGTTGGAAACACTGAAGCTTTCTTT. It specifies CASISVGNTEAFF.

The chain has TRBV7-8 and TRBJ2-6; D uncertain. The germline gives CDR1 SGHVS, CDR2 FQNEAQ. The V end lost 1 base, the J end lost 4 bases, and 11 bases lay between the germline ends. The CDR3 runs to 16 residues. CDR3 residues: CASSLVQRTGANVLTF. As DNA, the CDR3 is TGTGCCAGCAGCTTAGTACAGCGAACAGGGGCCAACGTCCTGACTTTC.

The J gene is TRBJ1-5, the V gene TRBV13; D is ambiguous. This CDR3 spans 15 amino acids. Germline CDR1 is PRHDT and CDR2 is FYEKMQ (reference sequence). The ends were cut back, 0 bases at V and 7 bases at J, with 13 bases in the middle. The CDR3 region is CASSLGRSLGQPQHF. In nucleotides, the CDR3 is TGTGCCAGCAGCTTAGGCAGATCACTCGGGCAGCCCCAGCATTTT.

This chain links TRBV7-2 with TRBJ1-3, with D unresolved. Per the germline V gene, CDR1 is SGHTA and CDR2 is FQGNSA. Trimming removed 2 bases from V and 0 bases from J, with 11 bases in between. The CDR3 has 16 amino acids. The CDR3 bases are TGTGCCAGCAGCTTAATTGAGAAACGCTCTGGAAACACCATATATTTT. The encoded protein is CASSLIEKRSGNTIYF.

As regards this clonotype: Because the CDR3 is missing its conserved closing phenylalanine or tryptophan, this is likely a read error. The DNA is left out, because the CDR3 cannot be placed on it with certainty; the CDR3 is given as TCRdb lists it. This chain uses TRBV24-1 with TRBJ2-6; TRBD1 was called by the table and not checked on the DNA. The CDR3 is 15 residues long, counting both termini. Germline CDR1 KGHDR, CDR2 SFDVKD. CDR3 amino acids: CATSEAGAGANVLVL.

This clonotype was found many times. The chain joins TRBV7-9 to TRBJ1-6; the D is unclear. CDR3 length: 14 residues. The germline V and J ends were trimmed by 5 bases and 2 bases, with 7 bases remaining between them. CDR1 and CDR2 (germline): SEHNR, FQNEAQ (reference sequence). The CDR3 here is CASSPETYNSPLHF. CDR3 nucleotides: TGTGCCAGCAGCCCGGAGACCTATAATTCACCCCTCCACTTT. The whole variable domain, filled in from reference TRBV7-9 and TRBJ1-6, reads DTGVSQNPRHKITKRGQNVTFRCDPISEHNRLYWYRQTLGQGPEFLTYFQNEAQLEKSRLLSDRFSAERPKGSFSTLEIQRTEQGDSAMYLCASSPETYNSPLHFGNGTRLTVT.

This clonotype has a count of ten or more. The rearrangement uses TRBV30 and TRBJ2-2, with 13 bases lining up with TRBD2. The germline gives CDR1 GTSNPN, CDR2 SVGIG (reference sequence). The CDR3 is 15 amino acids. Trimming at V came to 8 bases and at J to 3 bases, leaving 6 bases not matched to a gene. CDR3 sequence: CATRGTSGDTGELFF. The CDR3 DNA reads as TGTGCCACACGGGGGACTAGCGGGGACACCGGGGAGCTGTTTTTT. Together with reference TRBV30 and TRBJ2-2, the CDR3 gives the full variable domain: SQTIHQWPATLVQPVGSPLSLECTVEGTSNPNLYWYRQAAGRGLQLLFYSVGIGQISSEVPQNLSASRPQDRQFILSSKKLLLSDSGFYLCATRGTSGDTGELFFGEGSRLTVL.

The chain links TRBV29-1 to TRBJ2-5; no clear D gene. V lost 5 bases and J lost 5, with 12 bases in between. Germline CDR1 reads SQVTM; CDR2 reads ANQGSEA. The CDR3 spans 12 residues. CDR3 loop: CSVYGSEETQYF. DNA for the CDR3: TGCAGCGTTTACGGGTCCGAGGAGACCCAGTACTTC. Filled out from reference TRBV29-1 and TRBJ2-5, the complete variable domain reads SAVISQKPSRDICQRGTSLTIQCQVDSQVTMMFWYRQQPGQSLTLIATANQGSEATYESGFVIDKFPISRPNLTFSTLTVSNMSPEDSSIYLCSVYGSEETQYFGPGTRLLVL.

Notes on this clonotype: A read error may be the cause here, since a much bigger clone is one base away. This chain joins TRBV5-6 and TRBJ1-5; TRBD1 matches 8 bases. This CDR3 is 14 amino acids long. V shed 4 bases and J 9 bases; nucleotides not matched to a gene: 9. In germline, CDR1 is SGHDT, CDR2 YYEEEE. In DNA, the CDR3 is TGTGCCAGCAGCCAGAGGACAGGGAAGGGGCCCCAGCATTTT. It translates to CASSQRTGKGPQHF. Looking up the rest from reference TRBV5-6 and TRBJ1-5 gives the full variable domain: DAGVTQSPTHLIKTRGQQVTLRCSPKSGHDTVSWYQQALGQGPQFIFQYYEEEERQRGNFPDRFSGHQFPNYSSELNVNALLLGDSALYLCASSQRTGKGPQHFGDGTRLSIL.

This clonotype was seen many times. V usage is TRBV10-3 and J usage is TRBJ1-6; 7 nucleotides agree with TRBD1. Unmatched junction bases numbered 10, after V lost 10 bases and J lost 7 bases. The CDR3 runs to 14 residues. Germline V lookup: CDR1 ENHRY, CDR2 SYGVKD. The CDR3 DNA reads as TGTGCCACCGAAAAGGGGGCGATCAATTCACCCCTCCACTTT. Translating gives CATEKGAINSPLHF.

On this clonotype: One end of the junction varies from germline; a read error may be responsible. In nucleotides, the CDR3 is TGCGCCAGCAGCCAAACTTCGGACAACCATGAGACCCAGTACTTC. Translating it yields CASSQTSDNHETQYF. The chain couples TRBV7-8 to TRBJ2-5; D is perhaps TRBD1 (5 bases). The germline V gene encodes CDR1 SGHVS and CDR2 FQNEAQ. The CDR3 consists of 15 residues.

This clonotype was detected a few times. V usage is TRBV11-2 and J usage is TRBJ2-7; D may be TRBD2 (7 bases). The CDR3 is made up of 15 amino acids. V was cut by 3 bases and J by 7 bases, with 19 bases left in between. Germline V gene sequence: CDR1 SGHAT, CDR2 FQNNGV. The CDR3 spells CASSFTGPRGGEQYF. As DNA, the CDR3 is TGTGCCAGCAGCTTTACAGGGCCCAGGGGAGGGGAGCAGTACTTC.

The chain uses TRBV7-2 and TRBJ2-6, with 9 bases matching TRBD1. Germline assignment: CDR1 SGHTA and CDR2 FQGNSA. Trimming cost V 8 bases and J 2 bases; bases outside gene matches: 10. This CDR3 spans 17 amino acids. The CDR3: CASSPGTGNPGANVLTF. The CDR3 nucleotides are TGTGCCAGCTCACCAGGGACAGGGAACCCTGGGGCCAACGTCCTGACTTTC.

With regard to this clonotype: This may stem from a read error, because a much larger clone lies one nucleotide away. V gene TRBV14 combines with J gene TRBJ2-7, with 8 bases identical to TRBD2. The CDR3 is made up of 15 amino acids. Germline V lookup: CDR1 SGHDN, CDR2 FVKESK. CDR3 in DNA: TGTGCCGGCAGCCGGGGAACTAGCGGCGACTACGAGCAGTACTTC. The encoded protein is CAGSRGTSGDYEQYF.

This clonotype was seen at least ten times. The chain has TRBV2 and TRBJ1-1; D unclear. The V and J ends lost 10 bases and 10 bases respectively, with 13 bases between them. The CDR3 consists of 10 residues. In germline, CDR1 is SNHLY, CDR2 FYNNEI. In nucleotides, the CDR3 is TGTGCCACCGCCCCTGATCGAGCTTTCTTT. It translates to CATAPDRAFF.

The gene calls are TRBV12-3 or TRBV12-4 and TRBJ2-7; TRBD2 agrees at 10 bases. J was trimmed by 4 bases and V by 1 base; bases with no gene match: 7. This CDR3 is built from 16 residues. The CDR3 DNA sequence: TGTGCCAGCAGTTTAGGGGCTAGCGGGAGAGGATACGAGCAGTACTTC. Its translation: CASSLGASGRGYEQYF.

This chain connects TRBV15 to TRBJ1-6, with a tentative D call TRBD1 (6 bases). V lost 0 bases and J lost 12, with 6 bases in between. Germline V gene data show CDR1 as LNHNV and CDR2 as YYDKDF (reference sequence). This CDR3 spans 12 amino acids. The CDR3 reads CATSRDRGPLHF. DNA of the CDR3: TGTGCCACCAGCAGAGACAGGGGACCCCTCCACTTT.

This clonotype is a singleton in its sample. The chain recombines TRBV20-1 with TRBJ2-5; 7 bases line up with TRBD1. The J call may be wrong; the DNA end is better matched by TRBJ2-7. The CDR3 consists of 14 residues. CDR1 and CDR2 from the germline V gene are DFQATT and SNEGSKA (reference sequence). The CDR3 spells CSAIERTGTYEQYF. The DNA for the CDR3 is TGCAGTGCCATCGAGAGGACAGGCACCTACGAGCAGTACTTC.

This clonotype came up many times. The chain employs TRBV10-3 and TRBJ1-1, with D possibly TRBD1 on 5 matching bases. CDR1 and CDR2 from the germline V gene are ENHRY and SYGVKD. Trimming removed 4 bases from V and 0 bases from J, with 15 bases in between. The CDR3 length is 16 residues. This CDR3 is CAISAREPSMNTEAFF. As DNA, the CDR3 is TGTGCCATCAGTGCCAGGGAACCCTCCATGAACACTGAAGCTTTCTTT.

There are a few counts of this clonotype. This sequence joins TRBV27 and TRBJ2-7; TRBD1 matches at 7 bases. This CDR3 contains 14 residues. Losses at the gene ends were 3 bases for V and 2 bases for J; bases not matched to a gene: 4. CDR1 and CDR2 from the germline V gene are MNHEY and SMNVEV (reference sequence). In DNA, the CDR3 is TGTGCCAGCAGTTTCCGCAGGGGGACCTACGAGCAGTACTTC. The encoded protein is CASSFRRGTYEQYF.

This clonotype was picked up a small number of times. Germline and junction disagree at one end, which may indicate a read error. This sequence joins TRBV5-1 and TRBJ2-3; D gene uncertain. Germline CDR1 reads SGHRS; CDR2 reads YFSETQ. The CDR3 has 13 amino acids. CDR3 coding DNA: TGTGCCAGCACCCGTAGGAGCACAGATACGCAGTATTTT. The encoded protein is CASTRRSTDTQYF.

The chain has TRBV7-8 and TRBJ2-5; 11 bases are shared with TRBD2. CDR3 length: 19 residues. Germline CDR1 reads SGHVS; CDR2 reads FQNEAQ. V trimming: 4 bases; J trimming: 2 bases; junction bases outside the gene matches: 15. The CDR3 region is CASSSGRVAGGPRQETQYF. The CDR3 DNA reads TGTGCCAGCAGCTCCGGGAGGGTAGCGGGAGGGCCAAGACAAGAGACCCAGTACTTC.

The chain uses TRBV9 and TRBJ2-7; tentative D call: TRBD1 (6 bases). The CDR3 runs to 14 residues. Germline values: CDR1 SGDLS, CDR2 YYNGEE. The V end was cut by 3 bases, the J end by 2 bases, with 12 bases between. CDR3 nucleotides: TGTGCCAGCAGCGCAGGGGTCAATCCCTACGAGCAGTACTTC. This sequence encodes CASSAGVNPYEQYF.